These 15 T cell receptor beta chains originate from one sample sequenced in a study (dated by TCRdb to between 2015 and 2017). The library was made by 5' RACE. These reads were obtained on an Illumina MiSeq. TCRdb cleaned the public reads at Q25 with fastp, built clones with MiXCR and kept in-frame beta chains. Merged by CDR3 protein, the rows form single entries marked with the most common genes and DNA. This sample is represented by roughly 5,700 distinct CDR3 sequences; 36% of them were singletons. The ten most abundant clones make up about 53% of the sample. Source material: memory CD4+ T cells sorted from blood. The cell subset or site label on this specimen signifies: memory CD4+ T cells, CD4+CD45RO+CD25-. These receptors were taken from a female donor with breast cancer.

Within the sample, this clonotype is medium-sized. One end of the junction fails to match germline, which may point to a read error. This chain joins TRBV25-1 and TRBJ1-2; a weak D match, TRBD1 (6 bases). The CDR3 runs 11 residues. From germline, CDR1 is MGHDK and CDR2 SYGVNS. The CDR3 reads CATSIGGGYTF. The CDR3, as DNA: TGTGCCACCAGTATAGGGGGAGGCTACACCTTC.

For the CDR3, the DNA is TGTGCCACCAGTGATTTGGGGAATGAGCAGTTCTTC. Translated, it gives CATSDLGNEQFF. The chain uses TRBV24-1 and TRBJ2-1; no firm D call. Germline V gene lookup returns CDR1 KGHDR and CDR2 SFDVKD. V lost 0 bases to trimming and J lost 7 bases, with 3 bases between them. CDR3 size: 12 residues.

This clonotype was seen at least ten times. The chain has TRBV3-1 and TRBJ1-2, with D possibly matching TRBD1 (6 bases). The CDR3 has 15 residues. Germline values: CDR1 LGHDT, CDR2 YNNKEL (reference sequence). V shed 0 bases and J shed 4 bases, with 12 bases lying between them. The CDR3, as DNA: TGTGCCAGCAGCCAAGATAGCCGACAGGCCTATGGCTACACCTTC. Translation gives CASSQDSRQAYGYTF.

This clonotype is judged medium-sized. The CDR3 sequence: CASSLGRGAETQYF. In nucleotides, the CDR3 is TGTGCCAGCAGTTTGGGTCGGGGGGCGGAGACCCAGTACTTC. The V and J genes are TRBV6-6 and TRBJ2-5; D perhaps matches TRBD2 (7 bases). The CDR3 loop spans 14 amino acids. V lost 4 bases to trimming and J lost 5 bases, with 14 bases between them. From germline, CDR1 is MNHNY and CDR2 SVGAGI (reference sequence).

The sample holds many counts of this clonotype. The chain employs TRBV7-8 and TRBJ2-7; D gene ambiguous. CDR3 size: 12 residues. Germline V gene data show CDR1 as SGHVS and CDR2 as FQNEAQ. Trimming took 5 bases from V and 0 from J, leaving 5 bases between them. The CDR3: CASSPSSYEQYF. In nucleotides, the CDR3 is TGTGCCAGCAGCCCGTCCTCCTACGAGCAGTACTTC.

The rearrangement joins TRBV18 to TRBJ1-2; D remains unclear. CDR1 is KGHSH, CDR2 LQKENI, per germline. The CDR3 runs to 12 residues. V was pared by 4 bases and J by 0 bases, with 3 bases between. The CDR3: CASSLANYGYTF. CDR3 in DNA: TGTGCCAGCTCACTCGCTAACTATGGCTACACCTTC. The whole variable domain, filled in from reference TRBV18 and TRBJ1-2, reads NAGVMQNPRHLVRRRGQEARLRCSPMKGHSHVYWYRQLPEEGLKFMVYLQKENIIDESGMPKERFSAEFPKEGPSILRIQQVVRGDSAAYFCASSLANYGYTFGSGTRLTVV.

As to this clonotype: It may be a read error: a sequence one base away is much more abundant. This chain uses TRBV5-1 with TRBJ2-7; D uncertain. Germline CDR1 SGHRS, CDR2 YFSETQ. V was trimmed by 3 bases and J by 6 bases, leaving 10 bases between them. The CDR3 loop spans 12 amino acids. CDR3 sequence reads: CASSSTACEQYF. CDR3 in DNA: TGCGCCAGCAGCTCCACAGCCTGCGAGCAGTACTTC.

The J gene is TRBJ1-1, the V gene TRBV25-1; 7 bases match TRBD1. The germline CDR1 and CDR2 sequences are MGHDK and SYGVNS. Trimming removed 2 bases from V and 4 bases from J; junction bases left unmatched: 4. The CDR3 is 14 residues long. The DNA for the CDR3 is TGTGCCAGCAGTGAAGACAGGGCTAGCACTGAAGCTTTCTTT. As protein: CASSEDRASTEAFF.

Concerning this clonotype: One junction end disagrees with the germline gene, perhaps due to a read error. J is TRBJ1-5 and V is TRBV5-6; 7 nucleotides match TRBD1. The germline gives CDR1 SGHDT, CDR2 YYEEEE. The CDR3 consists of 15 residues. The CDR3 DNA follows: TGCGCCAGCAGCTGGGGACAGCCCGGCAATCAGCCCCAGCATTTT. Translated: CASSWGQPGNQPQHF.

This chain links TRBV3-1 with TRBJ2-1; no reliable D call. Germline CDR1 is LGHDT and CDR2 is YNNKEL (reference sequence). This CDR3 is 13 amino acids long. Trimming shortened V by 3 bases and J by 8 bases, and 11 bases separated the two germline ends. For the CDR3, the DNA is TGTGCCAGCAGCCAGGTGAGTCTCTATGAGCAGTTCTTC. Amino acids: CASSQVSLYEQFF.

Sample share makes this clonotype medium-sized (0.01 to 0.1%). The chain employs TRBV4-3 and TRBJ1-2; D gene uncertain. Trimming stripped 0 bases from V and 5 bases from J, with 10 bases between. Per the germline V gene, CDR1 is LGHNA and CDR2 is YSLEER. This CDR3 region has 14 residues. In DNA, the CDR3 is TGCGCCAGCAGCCAAGATTACAGCCCGTATGGCTACACCTTC. It specifies CASSQDYSPYGYTF.

This clonotype was detected a few times. The chain carries TRBV6-5 and TRBJ2-7; 10 bases match TRBD2. Germline V gene sequence: CDR1 MNHEY, CDR2 SVGAGI. The trim removed 4 bases at V and 3 bases at J, leaving 6 bases unmatched. CDR3 length: 15 residues. The CDR3 loop is CASSSTTSGRYEQYF. The CDR3 DNA is TGTGCCAGCAGTTCCACGACTAGCGGGCGCTACGAGCAGTACTTC.

This clonotype was observed a handful of times. The chain joins TRBV20-1 to TRBJ2-7, with unresolved D. The CDR3 length is 12 residues. The V end lost 3 bases, the J end lost 2 bases, and 8 bases lay between the germline ends. CDR1 is DFQATT and CDR2 is SNEGSKA in the germline V gene (reference sequence). The CDR3 bases are TGCAGTGCTAGTGACCAAACCTACGAGCAGTACTTC. This codes for CSASDQTYEQYF.

Comment on this clonotype: One base away lies a much larger clone, so this may be a sequencing read error. The chain links TRBV9 to TRBJ1-2, with unresolved D. The CDR3 length is 14 residues. Germline V gene lookup returns CDR1 SGDLS and CDR2 YYNGEE. The CDR3 sequence is CVSSDPARNYGYTF. In nucleotides, the CDR3 is TGTGTCAGCAGCGACCCGGCCAGGAACTATGGCTACACCTTC. Full variable domain (outside the CDR3, taken from reference TRBV9 and TRBJ1-2): DSGVTQTPKHLITATGQRVTLRCSPRSGDLSVYWYQQSLDQGLQFLIQYYNGEERAKGNILERFSAQQFPDLHSELNLSSLELGDSALYFCVSSDPARNYGYTFGSGTRLTVV.

V and J are TRBV20-1 and TRBJ2-5, with 10 bases identical to TRBD1. From germline, CDR1 is DFQATT and CDR2 SNEGSKA (reference sequence). With V trimmed by 3 bases and J by 5 bases, 6 bases remained unmatched. The CDR3 contains 14 residues. CDR3 coding DNA: TGCAGTGCTAGGAAGGGACAGGGGTGGGAGACCCAGTACTTC. Its translation: CSARKGQGWETQYF.